Following are 26 T cell receptor beta chains from one sample sequenced in a study of blood T cell repertoires in COVID-19. The method was immunoSEQ multiplex PCR; TCRdb's version includes in-frame clones alone and lacks a portion of them. The sample includes some 200,000 clones, roughly four fifths of them seen just once. The sequenced sample was PBMCs or T cells enriched from blood (not recorded which). These receptors all come from a man between 35 and 55 years old who had recovered from COVID-19.

This clone was counted between two and nine times. This chain connects TRBV30 to TRBJ1-4, with 7 bases lining up with TRBD1. Unmatched junction bases numbered 5, after V lost 0 bases and J lost 4 bases. Germline CDR1 reads GTSNPN; CDR2 reads SVGIG (reference sequence). The CDR3 has 15 residues. CDR3 sequence: CAWSVVSGGNEKLFF. The CDR3 DNA reads as TGTGCCTGGAGTGTAGTTTCAGGGGGTAATGAAAAACTGTTTTTT.

J is TRBJ1-5 and V is TRBV12-3 or TRBV12-4, with 7 bases matching TRBD1. The CDR3 runs to 13 residues. V trimming: 6 bases; J trimming: 3 bases; junction bases outside the gene matches: 2. The chain's CDR3 is CASRDRFNQPQHF. The CDR3 DNA sequence: TGTGCCAGCAGGGACAGGTTCAATCAGCCCCAGCATTTT.

The gene calls are TRBV10-3 and TRBJ1-5; D perhaps matches TRBD1 (6 bases). Trimming removed 2 bases from V and 6 bases from J, with 11 bases in between. This CDR3 has 14 residues. Per germline, CDR1 ENHRY and CDR2 SYGVKD. CDR3 in amino acids: CAISEQGQAQPQHF. For the CDR3, the DNA is TGTGCCATCAGTGAGCAGGGGCAGGCTCAGCCCCAGCATTTT.

The genes are TRBV6-2 or TRBV6-3 and TRBJ1-1; weak D call: TRBD1 (5 bases). The germline V and J ends were trimmed by 2 bases and 2 bases, with 9 bases remaining between them. This CDR3 is 14 amino acids long. Germline V gene lookup returns CDR1 MNHEY and CDR2 SVGEGT. CDR3 sequence: CASSYGQTNTEAFF. The CDR3 DNA reads as TGTGCCAGCAGTTACGGACAAACTAACACTGAAGCTTTCTTT.

This clone occurred once. The junction shows a germline mismatch at one end, possibly a read error. This chain uses TRBV11-2 with TRBJ2-7, with D possibly TRBD2 on 5 matching bases. The CDR3 is 12 residues long. CDR1 and CDR2 from the germline V gene are SGHAT and FQNNGV. The CDR3, as DNA: TGTGCCAGCGGCTTCGGGGTTCGCGAGCAGTACTTC. Its translation: CASGFGVREQYF. Full variable domain (rest looked up from reference TRBV11-2 and TRBJ2-7): EAGVAQSPRYKIIEKRQSVAFWCNPISGHATLYWYQQILGQGPKLLIQFQNNGVVDDSQLPKDRFSAERLKGVDSTLKIQPAKLEDSAVYLCASGFGVREQYFGPGTRLTVT.

In this sample, this clone turned up once. V gene TRBV9 combines with J gene TRBJ1-5; a possible D gene is TRBD1 (5 bases). CDR1 and CDR2 from the germline V gene are SGDLS and YYNGEE. CDR3 length equals 15 residues. V shed 4 bases and J shed 6 bases, with 17 bases lying between them. Here the CDR3 reads CASSPGGGYTQPQHF. As DNA, the CDR3 is TGTGCCAGCAGCCCCGGGGGTGGGTATACTCAGCCCCAGCATTTT.

The chain links TRBV19 to TRBJ2-6; D unclear. The V end lost 6 bases, the J end lost 0 bases, and 9 bases lay between the germline ends. This CDR3 region has 15 residues. CDR1 is LNHDA and CDR2 is SQIVND in the germline V gene (reference sequence). CDR3 in amino acids: CASRLQLSGANVLTF. In DNA form, the CDR3 reads TGTGCCAGTAGGTTACAGCTCTCTGGGGCCAACGTCCTGACTTTC.

V usage is TRBV7-9 and J usage is TRBJ2-1; D is unresolved. The germline CDR1 and CDR2 sequences are SEHNR and FQNEAQ (reference sequence). The CDR3 covers 15 residues. V dropped 5 bases and J dropped 2 bases, with 13 bases sitting between them. Here the CDR3 reads CASSTRHLTYNEQFF. CDR3 nucleotide sequence: TGTGCCAGCAGCACACGTCACCTCACCTACAATGAGCAGTTCTTC.

The chain has TRBV3-1 (or the pseudogene TRBV3-2) and TRBJ1-2; 9 nucleotides match TRBD1. Germline V gene lookup returns CDR1 LGHDT and CDR2 YNNKEL (reference sequence). The V segment lost 3 bases and the J segment 4 bases; nucleotides outside the gene matches: 6. The CDR3 totals 15 residues. CDR3 amino acids: CASSHTGQGSYGYTF. The CDR3 coding sequence is TGTGCCAGCAGCCACACCGGACAGGGGAGCTATGGCTACACCTTC.

The chain carries TRBV2 and TRBJ1-6; D unresolved. The CDR3 is 13 amino acids. Germline V CDR1 and CDR2: SNHLY, FYNNEI. Trimming removed 4 bases from V and 7 bases from J, with 8 bases in between. In DNA form, the CDR3 reads TGTGCCAGCAGTGGCCACAAAAATTCACCCCTCCACTTT. Its translation is CASSGHKNSPLHF.

The V gene is TRBV9, the J gene TRBJ1-1, with TRBD1 matching over 8 bases. The J segment lost 13 bases and the V segment lost 3 bases, leaving 11 bases of the junction unmatched. The CDR3 runs to 13 residues. CDR1 and CDR2 (germline): SGDLS, YYNGEE. The CDR3: CASSAGQGQVFFF. The CDR3 nucleotides are TGTGCCAGCAGCGCCGGACAGGGCCAGGTTTTTTTCTTT.

The chain links TRBV9 to TRBJ2-1; TRBD1 aligns across 9 bases. The CDR3 is made up of 15 amino acids. CDR1 and CDR2 (germline): SGDLS, YYNGEE. V was clipped by 4 bases and J by 7 bases; unmatched bases: 9. This chain's CDR3 is CASSQTGGVLNEQFF. CDR3 nucleotide sequence: TGTGCCAGCAGCCAAACAGGGGGCGTCTTGAATGAGCAGTTCTTC.

This clone was observed a handful of times. The CDR3 protein is CASSPGQRVTTYEQYF. CDR3 sequence (DNA): TGCGCCAGCAGCCCCGGACAGAGAGTTACTACCTACGAGCAGTACTTC. V and J are TRBV5-1 and TRBJ2-7; maybe TRBD1 (6 bases). Per the germline V gene, CDR1 is SGHRS and CDR2 is YFSETQ. The germline V and J ends were trimmed by 4 bases and 2 bases, with 19 bases remaining between them. This CDR3 is 16 amino acids long.

The V gene is TRBV28, the J gene TRBJ2-7, with TRBD2 as a possible D gene (6 bases). This CDR3 spans 12 amino acids. V lost 2 bases, J lost 9 bases, and 11 bases lay in between. The germline CDR1 and CDR2 sequences are MDHEN and SYDVKM. The CDR3, as DNA: TGTGCCAGCAGTTTAGGAGGGAGGCGGCAGTACTTC. It codes for CASSLGGRRQYF.

The CDR3 DNA follows: TGTGCCAGCACTAGGACAGGGGGCAGGGGCGGGGAGCTGTTTTTT. As protein: CASTRTGGRGGELFF. This chain joins TRBV6-5 and TRBJ2-2, with 11 bases identical to TRBD1. Germline lookup yields CDR1 MNHEY and CDR2 SVGAGI. This CDR3 has 15 residues. The ends lost 7 bases at V and 7 bases at J; junction bases unmatched: 8.

The V call is TRBV7-3, the J call TRBJ2-1; 9 bases align to TRBD2. The ends lost 5 bases at V and 7 bases at J; junction bases unmatched: 6. This CDR3 is built from 14 residues. CDR1 is SGHTA, CDR2 FQGTGA, per germline. CDR3 coding DNA: TGTGCCAGCAGCCTCGACAGCGGGAGGAATGAGCAGTTCTTC. Translation gives CASSLDSGRNEQFF.

The chain uses TRBV10-3 and TRBJ1-1, with 9 bases that match TRBD1. With 7 bases clipped from V and 2 bases from J, the junction kept 5 bases outside the gene matches. The CDR3 spans 14 residues. In germline, CDR1 is ENHRY, CDR2 SYGVKD. The CDR3, as DNA: TGTGCCATCACCACACAGGGGGCTAACACTGAAGCTTTCTTT. It is translated as CAITTQGANTEAFF.

The V and J genes are TRBV7-9 and TRBJ1-4; TRBD1 might be the D (5 bases). This CDR3 is 13 amino acids long. Trimming removed 5 bases from V and 6 bases from J, with 10 bases in between. CDR1 SEHNR and CDR2 FQNEAQ come from the germline V gene (reference sequence). CDR3 nucleotide sequence: TGTGCCAGCAGCGGCGGGGCGCATGAAAAACTGTTTTTT. Amino acids: CASSGGAHEKLFF.

The chain couples TRBV4-3 to TRBJ2-5; D is possibly TRBD2 (6 bases). Per the germline V gene, CDR1 is LGHNA and CDR2 is YSLEER. The CDR3 has 14 residues. Trimming pared 3 bases from V and 5 bases from J, leaving 13 bases between. The CDR3 region is CASSQYSRGETQYF. The DNA of the CDR3 is TGCGCCAGCAGCCAGTACAGTCGGGGGGAGACCCAGTACTTC.

The chain joins TRBV19 to TRBJ2-3; D ambiguous. Germline CDR1 is LNHDA and CDR2 is SQIVND (reference sequence). V lost 6 bases to trimming and J lost 0 bases, with 10 bases between them. The CDR3 loop spans 14 amino acids. The CDR3 DNA sequence: TGTGCCAGTAGCCGTTTCTCTAGCACAGATACGCAGTATTTT. Encoded protein: CASSRFSSTDTQYF. The whole variable domain, filled in from reference TRBV19 and TRBJ2-3, reads DGGITQSPKYLFRKEGQNVTLSCEQNLNHDAMYWYRQDPGQGLRLIYYSQIVNDFQKGDIAEGYSVSREKKESFPLTVTSAQKNPTAFYLCASSRFSSTDTQYFGPGTRLTVL.

This chain uses TRBV5-4 with TRBJ1-2, with 9 bases identical to TRBD1. J gave up 6 bases and V 3 bases, and 6 bases lay outside the gene matches. In germline, CDR1 is SGHNT, CDR2 YYREEE (reference sequence). The CDR3 contains 14 residues. The CDR3 loop reads CASSSYRGRDGYTF. CDR3 sequence (DNA): TGTGCCAGCAGCTCCTACAGGGGGCGCGATGGCTACACCTTC.

The gene calls are TRBV4-1 and TRBJ2-2; 8 nucleotides align to TRBD2. The CDR3 consists of 17 residues. CDR1 MGHRA and CDR2 YSYEKL come from the germline V gene. V dropped 4 bases and J dropped 0; count of bases not matched to a gene: 7. The CDR3 reads CASSRVPAGANTGELFF. CDR3 DNA: TGCGCCAGCAGCCGAGTCCCAGCGGGAGCGAACACCGGGGAGCTGTTTTTT.

This clone is a singleton in its sample. The chain couples TRBV30 to TRBJ1-5; 10 nucleotides agree with TRBD1. CDR1 and CDR2 from the germline V gene are GTSNPN and SVGIG (reference sequence). With 0 bases clipped from V and 5 bases from J, the junction kept 7 bases outside the gene matches. This CDR3 has 16 residues. CDR3 nucleotide sequence: TGTGCCTGGAGTGTATCGGGACAGGGGACCCATCAGCCCCAGCATTTT. Its protein is CAWSVSGQGTHQPQHF.

The chain employs TRBV3-1 (or the pseudogene TRBV3-2) and TRBJ1-5; D possibly corresponds to TRBD1 (5 bases). Trimming took off 1 base at V and 3 bases at J, with 13 bases between the two ends. The CDR3 runs to 16 residues. Germline CDR1 LGHDT, CDR2 YNNKEL (reference sequence). The CDR3 sequence: CASSQGSGGYNQPQHF. For the CDR3, the DNA is TGTGCCAGCAGCCAAGGGTCCGGGGGTTACAATCAGCCCCAGCATTTT.

The V and J genes are TRBV5-1 and TRBJ2-3; 14 bases are a match to TRBD2. V shed 2 bases and J 6 bases; nucleotides not matched to a gene: 5. Germline V gene lookup returns CDR1 SGHRS and CDR2 YFSETQ. CDR3 length equals 16 residues. CDR3 protein: CASSFGTSGSLDTQYF. The DNA of the CDR3 is TGCGCCAGCAGCTTCGGGACTAGCGGGAGTTTGGATACGCAGTATTTT.

This clone was detected ten times or more. This chain joins TRBV4-2 and TRBJ1-2; 9 bases are shared with TRBD1. The germline gives CDR1 LGHNA, CDR2 YNFKEQ. V lost 3 bases to trimming and J lost 6 bases; unmatched junction nucleotides: 5. The CDR3 extends over 14 amino acids. The CDR3 sequence is CASSHTGGRDGYTF. The CDR3 coding sequence is TGTGCCAGCAGCCACACAGGGGGCAGGGATGGCTACACCTTC.